This entry features one TCR beta chain sequence. The data derive from a study of T-cell memory formation after mild COVID-19. The CDR3 contains 15 residues. Trimming cost V 4 bases and J 10 bases, with 21 bases left between them. CDR1 and CDR2 (germline): SGDLS, YYNGEE. One entry per CDR3 protein, called by TCRdb with MiXCR from the 5' RACE reads. The table has about 610,000 distinct CDR3 sequences, around a sixth seen once. The TCR comes from an adult woman who had mild COVID-19 (a few samples of this study predate the infection). Cell type and time point are not known. Source material: PBMCs or a T cell subset sorted from them (not recorded which). The rearrangement uses TRBV9 and TRBJ2-1; tentative D call: TRBD2 (5 bases). CDR3 nucleotide sequence: TGTGCCAGCAGCACACATGCGGCAGCGGAGACAGAGCAGTTCTTC. Translating it yields CASSTHAAAETEQFF. The complete variable domain, with remaining parts taken from reference TRBV9 and TRBJ2-1, reads DSGVTQTPKHLITATGQRVTLRCSPRSGDLSVYWYQQSLDQGLQFLIQYYNGEERAKGNILERFSAQQFPDLHSELNLSSLELGDSALYFCASSTHAAAETEQFFGPGTRLTVL.